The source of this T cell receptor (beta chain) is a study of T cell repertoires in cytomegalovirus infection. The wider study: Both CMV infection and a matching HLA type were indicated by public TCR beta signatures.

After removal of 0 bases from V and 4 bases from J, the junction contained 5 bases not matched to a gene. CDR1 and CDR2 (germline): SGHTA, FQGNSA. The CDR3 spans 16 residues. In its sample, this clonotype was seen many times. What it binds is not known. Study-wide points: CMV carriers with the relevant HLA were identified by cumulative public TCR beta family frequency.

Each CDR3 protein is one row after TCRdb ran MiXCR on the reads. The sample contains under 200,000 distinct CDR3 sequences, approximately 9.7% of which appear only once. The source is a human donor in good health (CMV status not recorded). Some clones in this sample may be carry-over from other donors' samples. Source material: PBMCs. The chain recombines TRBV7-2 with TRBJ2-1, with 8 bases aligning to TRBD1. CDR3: CASSLAPGQGYNEQFF. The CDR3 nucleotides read TGTGCCAGCAGCTTAGCCCCTGGACAGGGTTACAATGAGCAGTTCTTC.